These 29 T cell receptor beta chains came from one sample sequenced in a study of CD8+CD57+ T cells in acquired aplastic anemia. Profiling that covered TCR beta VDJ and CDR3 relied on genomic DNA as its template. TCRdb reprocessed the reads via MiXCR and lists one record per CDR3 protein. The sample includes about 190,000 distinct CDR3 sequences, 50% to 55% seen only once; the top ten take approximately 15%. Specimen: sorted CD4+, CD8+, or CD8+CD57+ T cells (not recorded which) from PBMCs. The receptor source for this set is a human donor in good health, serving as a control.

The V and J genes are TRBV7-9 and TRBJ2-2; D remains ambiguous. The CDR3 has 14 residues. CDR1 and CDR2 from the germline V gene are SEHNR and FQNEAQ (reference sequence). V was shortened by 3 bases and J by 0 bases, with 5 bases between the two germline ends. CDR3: CASSLWANTGELFF. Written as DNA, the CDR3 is TGTGCCAGCAGCTTGTGGGCGAACACCGGGGAGCTGTTTTTT.

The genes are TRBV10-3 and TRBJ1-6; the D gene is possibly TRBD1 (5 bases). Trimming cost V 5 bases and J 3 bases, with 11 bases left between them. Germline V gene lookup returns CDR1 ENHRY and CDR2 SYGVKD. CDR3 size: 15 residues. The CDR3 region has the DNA TGTGCCATCAGTCTTGACAGCTTCTATAATTCACCCCTCCACTTT. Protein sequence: CAISLDSFYNSPLHF.

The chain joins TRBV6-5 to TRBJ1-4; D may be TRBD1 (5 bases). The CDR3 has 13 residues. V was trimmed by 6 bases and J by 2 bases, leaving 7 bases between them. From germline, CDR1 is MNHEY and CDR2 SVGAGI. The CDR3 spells CASSRGTNEKLFF. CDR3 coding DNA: TGTGCCAGCAGCCGGGGGACTAATGAAAAACTGTTTTTT.

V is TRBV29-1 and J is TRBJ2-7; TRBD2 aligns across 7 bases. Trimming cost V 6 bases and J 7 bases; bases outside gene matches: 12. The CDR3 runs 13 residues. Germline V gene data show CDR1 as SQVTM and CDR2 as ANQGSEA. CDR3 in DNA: TGCAGCGTGGGGGGGGTCCCGGCTGGTGAGCAGTACTTC. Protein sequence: CSVGGVPAGEQYF.

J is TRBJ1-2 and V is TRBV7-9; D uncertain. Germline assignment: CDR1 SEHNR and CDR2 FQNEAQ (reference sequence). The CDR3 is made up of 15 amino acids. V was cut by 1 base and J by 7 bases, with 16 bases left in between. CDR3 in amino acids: CASSLDPGFISGYTF. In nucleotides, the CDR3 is TGTGCCAGCAGCTTAGATCCAGGCTTTATCAGTGGCTACACCTTC.

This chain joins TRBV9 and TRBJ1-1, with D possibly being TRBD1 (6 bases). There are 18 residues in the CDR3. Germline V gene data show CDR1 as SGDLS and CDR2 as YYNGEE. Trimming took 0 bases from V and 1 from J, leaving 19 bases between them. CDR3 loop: CASSVATMYQGPNTEAFF. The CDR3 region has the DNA TGTGCCAGCAGCGTAGCTACAATGTATCAGGGGCCGAACACTGAAGCTTTCTTT.

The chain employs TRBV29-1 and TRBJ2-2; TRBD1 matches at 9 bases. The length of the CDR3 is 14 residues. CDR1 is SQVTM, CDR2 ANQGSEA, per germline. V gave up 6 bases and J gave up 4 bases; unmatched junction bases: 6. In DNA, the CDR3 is TGCAGCGTCTTACAGGGGGCACGCACCGGGGAGCTGTTTTTT. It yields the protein CSVLQGARTGELFF.

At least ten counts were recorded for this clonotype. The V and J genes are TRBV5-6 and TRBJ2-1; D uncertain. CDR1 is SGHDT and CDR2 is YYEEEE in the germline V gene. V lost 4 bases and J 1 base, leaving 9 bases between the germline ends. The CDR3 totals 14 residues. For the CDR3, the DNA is TGTGCCAGCAGCCTCAGCGCATCCTACAATGAGCAGTTCTTC. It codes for CASSLSASYNEQFF.

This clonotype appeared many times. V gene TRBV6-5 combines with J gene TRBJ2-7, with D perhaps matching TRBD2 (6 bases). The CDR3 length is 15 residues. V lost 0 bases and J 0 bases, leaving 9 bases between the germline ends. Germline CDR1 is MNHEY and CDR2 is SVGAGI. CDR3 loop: CASSYSGRGSYEQYF. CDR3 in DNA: TGTGCCAGCAGTTACTCGGGGCGGGGCTCCTACGAGCAGTACTTC.

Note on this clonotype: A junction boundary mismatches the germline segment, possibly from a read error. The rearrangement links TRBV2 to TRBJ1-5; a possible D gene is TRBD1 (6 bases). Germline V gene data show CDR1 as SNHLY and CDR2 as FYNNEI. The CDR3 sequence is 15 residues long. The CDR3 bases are TGTGTCAGCAGTACGCGGGGGGCGAGCAATCGGCCCCAGCATTTT. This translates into CVSSTRGASNRPQHF.

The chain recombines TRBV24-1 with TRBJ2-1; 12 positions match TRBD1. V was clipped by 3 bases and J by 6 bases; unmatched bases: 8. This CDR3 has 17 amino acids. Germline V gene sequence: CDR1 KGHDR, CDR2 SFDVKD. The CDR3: CATSDGPGQGASNEQFF. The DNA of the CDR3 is TGTGCCACCAGTGATGGACCGGGACAGGGGGCCAGCAATGAGCAGTTCTTC.

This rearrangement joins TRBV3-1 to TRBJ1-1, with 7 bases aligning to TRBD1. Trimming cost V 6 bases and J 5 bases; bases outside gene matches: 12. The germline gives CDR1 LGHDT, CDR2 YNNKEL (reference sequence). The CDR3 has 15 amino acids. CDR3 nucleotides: TGTGCCAGCAGGCAAACGGGGACAGTGGGGACTGAAGCTTTCTTT. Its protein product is CASRQTGTVGTEAFF.

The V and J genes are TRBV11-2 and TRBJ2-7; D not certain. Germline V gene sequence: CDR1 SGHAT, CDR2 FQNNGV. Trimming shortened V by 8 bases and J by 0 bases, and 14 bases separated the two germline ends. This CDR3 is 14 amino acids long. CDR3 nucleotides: TGTGCCAGCGGATACTGGAGAAGCTCCTACGAGCAGTACTTC. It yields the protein CASGYWRSSYEQYF.

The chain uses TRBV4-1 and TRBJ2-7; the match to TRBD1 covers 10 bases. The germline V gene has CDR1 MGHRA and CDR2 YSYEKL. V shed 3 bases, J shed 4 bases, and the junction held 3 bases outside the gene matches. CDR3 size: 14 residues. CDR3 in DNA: TGCGCCAGCAGCCATCCGGGACAGGGGTACGAGCAGTACTTC. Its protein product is CASSHPGQGYEQYF.

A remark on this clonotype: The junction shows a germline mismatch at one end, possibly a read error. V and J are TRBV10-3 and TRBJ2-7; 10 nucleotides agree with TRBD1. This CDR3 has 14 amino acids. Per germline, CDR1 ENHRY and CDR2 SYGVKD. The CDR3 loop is CASSDRTGGNEQYF. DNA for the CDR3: TGTGCCAGCAGTGATCGGACAGGGGGAAACGAGCAGTACTTC.

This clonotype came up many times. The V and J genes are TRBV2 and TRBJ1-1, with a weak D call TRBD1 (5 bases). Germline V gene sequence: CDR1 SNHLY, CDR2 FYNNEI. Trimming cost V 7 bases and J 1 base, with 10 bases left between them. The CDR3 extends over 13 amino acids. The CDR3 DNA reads TGTGCCAGCATGCTGGGGGGGAACACTGAAGCTTTCTTT. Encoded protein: CASMLGGNTEAFF.

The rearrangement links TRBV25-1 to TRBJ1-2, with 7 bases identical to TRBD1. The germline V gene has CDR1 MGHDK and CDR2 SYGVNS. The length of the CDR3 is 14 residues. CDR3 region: CGKIGGGGNYGYTF. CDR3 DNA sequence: TGTGGGAAGATAGGAGGGGGCGGTAACTATGGCTACACCTTC.

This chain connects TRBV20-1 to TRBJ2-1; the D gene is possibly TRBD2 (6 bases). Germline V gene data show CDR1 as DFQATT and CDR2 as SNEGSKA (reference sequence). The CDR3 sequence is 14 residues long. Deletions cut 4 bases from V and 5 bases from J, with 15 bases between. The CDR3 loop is CSATVEGPHNEQFF. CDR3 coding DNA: TGCAGTGCTACCGTGGAGGGACCCCACAATGAGCAGTTCTTC.

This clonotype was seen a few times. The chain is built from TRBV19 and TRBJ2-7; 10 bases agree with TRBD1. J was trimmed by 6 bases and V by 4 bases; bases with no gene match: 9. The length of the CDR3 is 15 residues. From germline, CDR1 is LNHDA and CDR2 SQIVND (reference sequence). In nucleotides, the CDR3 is TGTGCCAGTAGTAAAGGAAGACAGGGGGCGCTCGAGCAGTACTTC. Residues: CASSKGRQGALEQYF.

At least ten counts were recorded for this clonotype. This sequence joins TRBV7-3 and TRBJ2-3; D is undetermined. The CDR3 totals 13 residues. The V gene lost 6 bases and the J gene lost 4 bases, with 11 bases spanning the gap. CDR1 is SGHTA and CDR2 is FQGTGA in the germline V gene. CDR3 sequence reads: CASSPRAPDTQYF. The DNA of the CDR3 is TGTGCCAGCAGTCCTAGGGCTCCAGATACGCAGTATTTT.

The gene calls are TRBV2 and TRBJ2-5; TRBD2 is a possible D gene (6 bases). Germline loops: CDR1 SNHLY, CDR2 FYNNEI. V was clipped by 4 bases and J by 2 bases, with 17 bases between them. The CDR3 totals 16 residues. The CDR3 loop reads CASSGGFGGLQETQYF. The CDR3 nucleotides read TGTGCCAGCAGTGGAGGGTTCGGGGGATTACAAGAGACCCAGTACTTC.

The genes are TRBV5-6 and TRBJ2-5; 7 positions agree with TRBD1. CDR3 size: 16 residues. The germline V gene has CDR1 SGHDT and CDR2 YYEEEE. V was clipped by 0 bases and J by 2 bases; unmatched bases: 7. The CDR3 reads CASSLATGTNQETQYF. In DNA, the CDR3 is TGTGCCAGCAGCTTGGCGACAGGGACGAATCAAGAGACCCAGTACTTC.

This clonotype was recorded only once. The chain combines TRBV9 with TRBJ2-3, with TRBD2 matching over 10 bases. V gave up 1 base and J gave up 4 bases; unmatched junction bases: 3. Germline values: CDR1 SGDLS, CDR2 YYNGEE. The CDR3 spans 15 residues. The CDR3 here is CASSVPSGRSDTQYF. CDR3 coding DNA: TGTGCCAGCAGCGTACCTAGCGGGAGATCAGATACGCAGTATTTT.

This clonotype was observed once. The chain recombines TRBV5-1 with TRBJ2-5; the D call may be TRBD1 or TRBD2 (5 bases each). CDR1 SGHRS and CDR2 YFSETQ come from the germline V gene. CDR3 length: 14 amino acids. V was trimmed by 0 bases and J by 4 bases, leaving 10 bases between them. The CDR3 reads CASSLDPGPETQYF. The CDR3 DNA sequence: TGCGCCAGCAGCTTGGATCCGGGGCCAGAGACCCAGTACTTC. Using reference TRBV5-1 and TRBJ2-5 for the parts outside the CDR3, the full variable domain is KAGVTQTPRYLIKTRGQQVTLSCSPISGHRSVSWYQQTPGQGLQFLFEYFSETQRNKGNFPGRFSGRQFSNSRSEMNVSTLELGDSALYLCASSLDPGPETQYFGPGTRLLVL.

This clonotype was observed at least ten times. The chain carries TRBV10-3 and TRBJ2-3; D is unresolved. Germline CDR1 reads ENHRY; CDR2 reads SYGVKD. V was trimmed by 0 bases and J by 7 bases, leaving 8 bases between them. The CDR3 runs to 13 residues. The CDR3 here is CAISESQQYTQYF. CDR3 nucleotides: TGTGCCATCAGTGAGTCGCAGCAATATACGCAGTATTTT.

The CDR3 bases are TGCAGCGTCACCGACATGGATGAGCAGTTCTTC. Its protein is CSVTDMDEQFF. The chain employs TRBV29-1 and TRBJ2-1; D is ambiguous. Germline V lookup: CDR1 SQVTM, CDR2 ANQGSEA. CDR3 length: 11 amino acids. Deletions cut 6 bases from V and 8 bases from J, with 11 bases between.

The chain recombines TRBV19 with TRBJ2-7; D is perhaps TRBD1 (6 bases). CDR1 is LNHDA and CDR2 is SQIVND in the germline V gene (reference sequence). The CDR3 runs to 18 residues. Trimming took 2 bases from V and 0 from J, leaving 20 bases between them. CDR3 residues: CASSIKGGARGGSYEQYF. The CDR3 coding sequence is TGTGCCAGTAGTATAAAAGGAGGTGCCAGGGGTGGCTCCTACGAGCAGTACTTC.

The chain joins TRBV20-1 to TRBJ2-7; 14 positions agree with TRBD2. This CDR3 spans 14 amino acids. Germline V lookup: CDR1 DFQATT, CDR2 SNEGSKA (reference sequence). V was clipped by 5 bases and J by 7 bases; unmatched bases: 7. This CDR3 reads CSALGLAGGGEQYF. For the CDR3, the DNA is TGCAGTGCTCTCGGACTAGCGGGGGGCGGTGAGCAGTACTTC.

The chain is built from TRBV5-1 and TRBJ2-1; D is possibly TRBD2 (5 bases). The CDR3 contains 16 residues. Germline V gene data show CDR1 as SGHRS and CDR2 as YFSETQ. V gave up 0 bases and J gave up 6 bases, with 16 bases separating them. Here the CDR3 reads CASSLVPSRTSNEQFF. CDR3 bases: TGCGCCAGCAGCTTGGTTCCTAGCAGAACCTCCAATGAGCAGTTCTTC.